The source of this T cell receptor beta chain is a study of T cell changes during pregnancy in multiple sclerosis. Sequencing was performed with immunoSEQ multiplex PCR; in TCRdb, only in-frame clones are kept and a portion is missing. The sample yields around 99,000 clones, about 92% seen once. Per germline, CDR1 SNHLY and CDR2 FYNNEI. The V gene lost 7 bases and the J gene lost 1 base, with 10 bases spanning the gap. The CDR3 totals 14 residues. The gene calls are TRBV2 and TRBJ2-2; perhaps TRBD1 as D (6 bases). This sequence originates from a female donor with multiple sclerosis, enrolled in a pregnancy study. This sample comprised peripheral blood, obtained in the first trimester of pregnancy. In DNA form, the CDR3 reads TGTGCCAGCACCGTGGGACAGAACACCGGGGAGCTGTTTTTT. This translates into CASTVGQNTGELFF.